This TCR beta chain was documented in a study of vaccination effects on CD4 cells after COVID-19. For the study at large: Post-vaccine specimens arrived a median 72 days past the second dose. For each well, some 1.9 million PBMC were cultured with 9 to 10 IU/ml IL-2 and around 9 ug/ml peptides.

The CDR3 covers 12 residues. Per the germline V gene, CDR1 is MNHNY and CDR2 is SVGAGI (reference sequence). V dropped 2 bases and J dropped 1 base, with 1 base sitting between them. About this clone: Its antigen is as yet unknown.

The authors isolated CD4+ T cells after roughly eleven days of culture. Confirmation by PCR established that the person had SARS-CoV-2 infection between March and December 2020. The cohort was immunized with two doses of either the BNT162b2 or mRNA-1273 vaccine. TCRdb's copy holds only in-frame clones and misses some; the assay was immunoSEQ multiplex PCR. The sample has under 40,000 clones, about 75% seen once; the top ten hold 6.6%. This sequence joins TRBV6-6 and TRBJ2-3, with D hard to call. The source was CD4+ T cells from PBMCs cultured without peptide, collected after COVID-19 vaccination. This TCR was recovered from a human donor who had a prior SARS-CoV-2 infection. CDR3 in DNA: TGTGCCAGCAGTTACCGCACAGATACGCAGTATTTT. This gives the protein CASSYRTDTQYF.